Given below is one TCR beta chain in context. Antigen: not known. The study sampled nominally healthy donors, though unrecorded immune exposures were likely. These data originate in a study of cytomegalovirus exposure and HLA in healthy donors. The length of the CDR3 is 15 residues. Germline assignment: CDR1 MNHNS and CDR2 SASEGT. The V and J ends lost 3 bases and 4 bases, in that order; junction bases with no gene match: 6. Study-level findings and limits: In a later analysis, an Asian-associated ancestry cluster reportedly showed fewer N-insertions than the approximately 660-donor mean. A later examination showed that TCR association rates differed by HLA locus, with DRB1 most and HLA-C fewest. TCR beta chains associated with HLA were, in a later analysis, more clonally expanded than equally common others.

The PCR had 60 Vbeta and 13 Jbeta primers. The data were produced by immunoSEQ multiplex PCR, yet TCRdb's version contains in-frame clones alone and is incomplete. The sample carries around 150,000 clones, about three quarters recorded once. The chain joins TRBV6-1 to TRBJ1-2, with 9 bases that match TRBD1. Sequenced sample: PBMCs. The receptor was derived from a woman in her twenties or thirties in good health and CMV-seronegative. The CDR3 is CASSESGQGVYGYTF. The CDR3 bases are TGTGCCAGCAGTGAGTCGGGACAGGGAGTCTATGGCTACACCTTC.